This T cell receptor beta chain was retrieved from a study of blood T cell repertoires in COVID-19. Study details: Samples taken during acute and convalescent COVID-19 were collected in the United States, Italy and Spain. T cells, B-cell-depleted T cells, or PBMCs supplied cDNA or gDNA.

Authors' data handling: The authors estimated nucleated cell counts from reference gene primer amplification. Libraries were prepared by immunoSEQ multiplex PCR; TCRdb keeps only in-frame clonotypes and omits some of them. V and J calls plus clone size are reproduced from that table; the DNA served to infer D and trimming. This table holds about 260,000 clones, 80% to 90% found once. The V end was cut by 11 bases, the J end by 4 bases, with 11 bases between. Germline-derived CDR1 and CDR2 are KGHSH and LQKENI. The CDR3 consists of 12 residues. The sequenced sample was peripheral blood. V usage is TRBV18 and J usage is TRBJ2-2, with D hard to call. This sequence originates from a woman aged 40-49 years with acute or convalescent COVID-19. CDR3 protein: CAGEAGTGELFF. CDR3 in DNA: TGTGCCGGAGAGGCCGGCACCGGGGAGCTGTTTTTT.